This T cell receptor (beta chain) originates from a study of low-dose radiotherapy and immunotherapy resistance in tumors. Study-level information: Cohort 1 was given 0.5 Gy fractions every 2 weeks, 6.5 Gy in total.

A few counts support this clonotype. Time point: before trial treatment. Along with nivolumab and ipilimumab, donors received aspirin, low-dose cyclophosphamide and low-dose radiotherapy. Primers targeting TRAV and TRBV primed first-strand cDNA, covering alpha and beta chains. The TCRs were subjected to amplification over 20 PCR cycles employing a constant-region primer in conjunction with a V-primer adapter. One entry per CDR3 protein results from TCRdb running MiXCR on the reads. The table lists tens of thousands of distinct CDR3 sequences, around 27% of them singletons. The starting material was PBMCs, obtained before treatment. This clonotype originated in a male donor with rectosigmoid adenocarcinoma.

The DNA of the CDR3 is TGTGCCAGCAGCCCTCTAAGCGGGGGGCCCGGCGGGGTAGAGACCCAGTACTTC. Translation: CASSPLSGGPGGVETQYF. The chain links TRBV4-2 to TRBJ2-5, with 9 bases lining up with TRBD2. This CDR3 region has 18 residues. Germline V gives CDR1 LGHNA, CDR2 YNFKEQ. The junction had 16 bases not matched to a gene; V was cut back by 4 bases and J by 4 bases.